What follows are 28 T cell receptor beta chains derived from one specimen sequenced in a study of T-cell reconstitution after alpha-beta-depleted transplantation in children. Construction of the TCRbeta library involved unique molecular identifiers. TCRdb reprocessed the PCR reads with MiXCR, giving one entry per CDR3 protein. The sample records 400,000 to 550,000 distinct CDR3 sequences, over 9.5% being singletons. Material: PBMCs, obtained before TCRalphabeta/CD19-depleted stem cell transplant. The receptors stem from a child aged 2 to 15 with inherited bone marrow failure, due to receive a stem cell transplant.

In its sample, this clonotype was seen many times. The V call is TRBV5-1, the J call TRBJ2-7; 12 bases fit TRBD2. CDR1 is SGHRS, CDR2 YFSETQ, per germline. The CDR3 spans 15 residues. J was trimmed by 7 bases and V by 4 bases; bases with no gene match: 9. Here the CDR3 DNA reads TGCGCCAGCAGCCCGGCGCTAGCGGGAGGGGGAGAGCAGTACTTC. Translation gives CASSPALAGGGEQYF.

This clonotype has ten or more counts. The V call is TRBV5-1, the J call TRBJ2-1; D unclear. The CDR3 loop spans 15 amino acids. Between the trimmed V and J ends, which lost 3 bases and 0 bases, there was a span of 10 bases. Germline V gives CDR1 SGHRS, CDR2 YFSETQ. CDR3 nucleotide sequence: TGCGCCAGCAGCTCGGCAGTTAGCTCCTACAATGAGCAGTTCTTC. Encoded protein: CASSSAVSSYNEQFF.

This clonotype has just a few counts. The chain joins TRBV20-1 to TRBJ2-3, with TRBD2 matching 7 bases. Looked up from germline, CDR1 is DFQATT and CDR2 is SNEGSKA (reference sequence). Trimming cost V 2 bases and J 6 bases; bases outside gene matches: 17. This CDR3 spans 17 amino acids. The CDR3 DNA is TGCAGTGCTAGACCACTTGGGGGGGAGTTTTTCTTGGATACGCAGTATTTT. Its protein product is CSARPLGGEFFLDTQYF.

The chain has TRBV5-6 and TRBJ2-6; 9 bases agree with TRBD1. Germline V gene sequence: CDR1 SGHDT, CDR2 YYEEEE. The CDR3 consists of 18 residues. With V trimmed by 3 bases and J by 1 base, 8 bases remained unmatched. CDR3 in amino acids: CASSSLPGQGSGANVLTF. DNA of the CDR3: TGTGCCAGCAGCTCGCTCCCGGGACAGGGATCTGGGGCCAACGTCCTGACTTTC.

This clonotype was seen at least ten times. The CDR3 reads CASSQGVVEGNEQYF. The CDR3 DNA is TGCGCCAGCAGCCAAGGGGTCGTGGAGGGAAACGAGCAGTACTTC. The chain carries TRBV4-3 and TRBJ2-7; tentative D call: TRBD2 (6 bases). Per the germline V gene, CDR1 is LGHNA and CDR2 is YSLEER. The CDR3 is 15 amino acids. V lost 1 base to trimming and J lost 5 bases, with 15 bases between them.

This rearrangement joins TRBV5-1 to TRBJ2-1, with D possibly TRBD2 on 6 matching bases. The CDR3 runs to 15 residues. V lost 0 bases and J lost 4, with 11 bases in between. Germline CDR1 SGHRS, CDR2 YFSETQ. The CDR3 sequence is CASSLGPSEYNEQFF. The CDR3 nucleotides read TGCGCCAGCAGCTTGGGTCCTAGCGAATACAATGAGCAGTTCTTC.

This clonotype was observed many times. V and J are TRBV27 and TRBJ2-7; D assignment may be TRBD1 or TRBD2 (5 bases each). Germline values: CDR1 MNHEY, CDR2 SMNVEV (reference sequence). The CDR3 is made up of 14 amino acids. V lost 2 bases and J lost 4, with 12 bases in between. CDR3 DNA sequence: TGTGCCAGCAGTTTAGCAGGGAGAGGTTACGAGCAGTACTTC. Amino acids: CASSLAGRGYEQYF.

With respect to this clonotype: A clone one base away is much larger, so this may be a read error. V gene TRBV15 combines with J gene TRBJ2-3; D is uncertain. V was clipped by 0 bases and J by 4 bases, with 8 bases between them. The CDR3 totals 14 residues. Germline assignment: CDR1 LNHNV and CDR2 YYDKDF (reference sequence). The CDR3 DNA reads TGTGCCACCAGCAGAGATTCACCAGCAGATACGCAGTATTTT. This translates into CATSRDSPADTQYF.

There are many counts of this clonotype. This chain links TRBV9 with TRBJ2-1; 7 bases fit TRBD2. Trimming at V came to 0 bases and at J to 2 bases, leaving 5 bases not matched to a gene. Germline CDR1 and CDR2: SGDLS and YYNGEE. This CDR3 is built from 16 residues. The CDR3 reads CASSVGSSGPYNEQFF. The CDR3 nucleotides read TGTGCCAGCAGCGTAGGGTCTAGCGGCCCCTACAATGAGCAGTTCTTC. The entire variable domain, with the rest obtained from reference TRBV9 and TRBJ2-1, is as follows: DSGVTQTPKHLITATGQRVTLRCSPRSGDLSVYWYQQSLDQGLQFLIQYYNGEERAKGNILERFSAQQFPDLHSELNLSSLELGDSALYFCASSVGSSGPYNEQFFGPGTRLTVL.

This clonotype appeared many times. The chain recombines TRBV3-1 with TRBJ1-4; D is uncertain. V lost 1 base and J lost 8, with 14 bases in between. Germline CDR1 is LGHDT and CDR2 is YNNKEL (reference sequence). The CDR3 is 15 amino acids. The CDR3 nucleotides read TGTGCCAGCAGCCAAGTGGGCAGGCGAAGCGAAAAACTGTTTTTT. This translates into CASSQVGRRSEKLFF. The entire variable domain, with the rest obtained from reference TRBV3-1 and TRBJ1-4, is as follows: DTAVSQTPKYLVTQMGNDKSIKCEQNLGHDTMYWYKQDSKKFLKIMFSYNNKELIINETVPNRFSPKSPDKAHLNLHINSLELGDSAVYFCASSQVGRRSEKLFFGSGTQLSVL.

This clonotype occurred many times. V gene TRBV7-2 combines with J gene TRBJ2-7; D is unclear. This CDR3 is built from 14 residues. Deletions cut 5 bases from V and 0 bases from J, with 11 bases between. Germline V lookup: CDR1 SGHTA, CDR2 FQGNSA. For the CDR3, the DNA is TGTGCCAGCAGCCCGGACCGATACTCCTACGAGCAGTACTTC. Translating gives CASSPDRYSYEQYF.

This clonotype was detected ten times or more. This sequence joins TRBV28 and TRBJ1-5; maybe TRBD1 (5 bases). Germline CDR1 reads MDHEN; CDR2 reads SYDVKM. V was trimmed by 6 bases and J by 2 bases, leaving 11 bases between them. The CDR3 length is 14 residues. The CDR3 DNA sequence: TGTGCCAGCAGGCAGGGAGAGGGCAATCAGCCCCAGCATTTT. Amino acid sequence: CASRQGEGNQPQHF.

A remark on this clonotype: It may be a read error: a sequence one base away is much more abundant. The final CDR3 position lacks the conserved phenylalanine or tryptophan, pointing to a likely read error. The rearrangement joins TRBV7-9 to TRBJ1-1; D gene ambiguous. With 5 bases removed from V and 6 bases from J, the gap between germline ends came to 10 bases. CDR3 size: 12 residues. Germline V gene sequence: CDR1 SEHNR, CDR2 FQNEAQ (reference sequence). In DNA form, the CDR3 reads TGTGCCAGCAGCATCCTCATGGCTGAAGCTTTCGTT. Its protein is CASSILMAEAFV.

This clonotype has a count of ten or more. The CDR3 here is CASSPTGAYGYTF. The CDR3 bases are TGTGCCAGCAGCCCAACAGGGGCGTATGGCTACACCTTC. The V call is TRBV11-2, the J call TRBJ1-2, with 7 bases identical to TRBD1. V shed 5 bases and J 5 bases; nucleotides not matched to a gene: 5. From germline, CDR1 is SGHAT and CDR2 FQNNGV. The CDR3 has 13 amino acids.

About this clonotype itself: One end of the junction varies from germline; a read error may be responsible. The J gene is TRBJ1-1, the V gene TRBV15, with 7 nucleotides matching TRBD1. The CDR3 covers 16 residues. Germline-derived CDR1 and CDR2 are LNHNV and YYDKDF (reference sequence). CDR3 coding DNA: TGTGCCGCCAGCAGAGATTATGAGACAGGGAGTCCTGAAGCTTTCTTT. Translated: CAASRDYETGSPEAFF.

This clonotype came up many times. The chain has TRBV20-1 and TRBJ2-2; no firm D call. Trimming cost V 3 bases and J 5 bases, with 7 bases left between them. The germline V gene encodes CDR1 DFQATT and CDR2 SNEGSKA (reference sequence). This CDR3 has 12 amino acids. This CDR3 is CSASSPTGELFF. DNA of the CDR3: TGCAGTGCTAGTAGCCCAACCGGGGAGCTGTTTTTT.

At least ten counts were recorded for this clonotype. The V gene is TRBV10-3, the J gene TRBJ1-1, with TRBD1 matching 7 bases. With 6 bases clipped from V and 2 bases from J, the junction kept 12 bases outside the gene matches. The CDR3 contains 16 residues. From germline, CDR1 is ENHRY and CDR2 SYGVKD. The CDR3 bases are TGTGCCATCAGAAAGATCCCGGGACAGAGTAACACTGAAGCTTTCTTT. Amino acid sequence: CAIRKIPGQSNTEAFF.

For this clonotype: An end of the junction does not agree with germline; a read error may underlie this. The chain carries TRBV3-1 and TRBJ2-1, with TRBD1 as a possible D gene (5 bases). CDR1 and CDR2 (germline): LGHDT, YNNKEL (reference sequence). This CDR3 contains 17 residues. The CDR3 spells CASCQDTLGVEYNEQFF. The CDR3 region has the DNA TGTGCCAGCTGCCAAGATACCCTAGGGGTCGAATACAATGAGCAGTTCTTC.

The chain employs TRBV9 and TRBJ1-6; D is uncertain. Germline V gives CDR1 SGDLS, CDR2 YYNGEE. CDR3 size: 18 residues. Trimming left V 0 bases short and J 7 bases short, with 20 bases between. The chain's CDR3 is CASSVDSGERRRNSPLHF. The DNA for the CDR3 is TGTGCCAGCAGCGTAGATTCCGGCGAGAGGCGGAGGAATTCACCCCTCCACTTT.

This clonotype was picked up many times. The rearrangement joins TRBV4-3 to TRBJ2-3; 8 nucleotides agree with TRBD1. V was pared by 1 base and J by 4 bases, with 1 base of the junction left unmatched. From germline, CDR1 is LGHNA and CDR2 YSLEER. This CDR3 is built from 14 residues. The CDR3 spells CASSQGRGPDTQYF. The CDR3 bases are TGCGCCAGCAGCCAAGGCAGGGGGCCAGATACGCAGTATTTT.

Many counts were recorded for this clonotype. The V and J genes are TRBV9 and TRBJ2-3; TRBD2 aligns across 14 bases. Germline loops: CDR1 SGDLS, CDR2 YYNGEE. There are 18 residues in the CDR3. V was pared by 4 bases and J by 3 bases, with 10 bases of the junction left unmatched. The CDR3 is CASSPTGLAGEITDTQYF. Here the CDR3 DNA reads TGTGCCAGCAGCCCAACGGGACTAGCGGGAGAGATTACAGATACGCAGTATTTT.

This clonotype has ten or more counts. In DNA, the CDR3 is TGTGCCAGCAGACGCCGACAGGGAAGTATGGCCTATGGCTACACCTTC. Translation gives CASRRRQGSMAYGYTF. The chain carries TRBV6-2 or TRBV6-3 and TRBJ1-2; 7 nucleotides match TRBD1. After removal of 6 bases from V and 4 bases from J, the junction contained 14 bases not matched to a gene. Germline V gene sequence: CDR1 MNHEY, CDR2 SVGEGT. This CDR3 is 16 amino acids long.

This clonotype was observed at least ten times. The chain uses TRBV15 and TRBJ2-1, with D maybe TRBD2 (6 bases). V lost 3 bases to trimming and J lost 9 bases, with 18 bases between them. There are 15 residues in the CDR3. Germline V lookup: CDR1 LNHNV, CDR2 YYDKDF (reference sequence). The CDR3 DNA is TGTGCCACCAGCAGCCTCCCCCTAGTTAGCGGTGAGCAGTTCTTC. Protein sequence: CATSSLPLVSGEQFF.

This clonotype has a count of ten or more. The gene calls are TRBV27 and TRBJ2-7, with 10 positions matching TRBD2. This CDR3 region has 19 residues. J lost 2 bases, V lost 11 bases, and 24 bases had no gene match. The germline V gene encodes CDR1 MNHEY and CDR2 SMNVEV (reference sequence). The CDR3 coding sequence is TGTGCCGGCAAAAACCTCCTAGCGGGAGTATATGGTCGGACCTACGAGCAGTACTTC. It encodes CAGKNLLAGVYGRTYEQYF.

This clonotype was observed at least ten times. DNA for the CDR3: TGTGCCAGCAGCTTCGATTCAATGGCTGGGATCTACGAGCAGTACTTC. It translates to CASSFDSMAGIYEQYF. This chain uses TRBV7-2 with TRBJ2-7; no definite D call. The CDR3 totals 16 residues. Trimming took off 3 bases at V and 3 bases at J, with 18 bases between the two ends. Germline lookup yields CDR1 SGHTA and CDR2 FQGNSA.

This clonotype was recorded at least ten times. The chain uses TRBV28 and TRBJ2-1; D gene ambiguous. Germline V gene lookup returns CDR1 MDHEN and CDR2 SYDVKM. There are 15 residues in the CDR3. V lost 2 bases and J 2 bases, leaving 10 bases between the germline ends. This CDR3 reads CASSLLAATYNEQFF. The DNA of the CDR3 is TGTGCCAGCAGTTTACTCGCGGCCACCTACAATGAGCAGTTCTTC.

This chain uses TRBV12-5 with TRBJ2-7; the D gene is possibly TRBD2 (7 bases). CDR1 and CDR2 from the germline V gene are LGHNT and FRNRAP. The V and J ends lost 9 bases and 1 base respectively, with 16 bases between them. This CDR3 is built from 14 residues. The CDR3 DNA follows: TGTGCTAGGGGCTCAGGGGAGGGGTCCTACGAGCAGTACTTC. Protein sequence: CARGSGEGSYEQYF.

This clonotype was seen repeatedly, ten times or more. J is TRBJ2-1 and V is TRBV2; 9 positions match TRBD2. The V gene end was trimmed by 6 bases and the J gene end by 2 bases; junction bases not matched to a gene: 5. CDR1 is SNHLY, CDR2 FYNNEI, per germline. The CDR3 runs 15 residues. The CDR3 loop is CASRETSGTYNEQFF. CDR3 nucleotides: TGTGCCAGCAGAGAGACTAGCGGAACCTACAATGAGCAGTTCTTC.